The rows below give T cell receptor beta chains drawn from one sample of a study of blood T cell repertoires in COVID-19. Using immunoSEQ multiplex PCR, the repertoire was profiled, and TCRdb retains in-frame clones only, with some absent. Altogether under 250,000 clones are present, approximately 77% being singletons, with the ten largest covering 3% to 4%. Specimen: peripheral blood. All receptors derive from an elderly woman with acute or convalescent COVID-19. CDR3s include the opening cysteine and the closing phenylalanine or tryptophan. Each record gives: CDR3 protein, V gene, J gene.

cdr3_aa: CASSLAGTGGEGYTF
v_call: TRBV5-1
j_call: TRBJ1-2

cdr3_aa: CATSTWGAEAFF
v_call: TRBV15
j_call: TRBJ1-1

cdr3_aa: CASSLATSGGYTF
v_call: TRBV5-4
j_call: TRBJ1-2

cdr3_aa: CASAGRRFGTEAFF
v_call: TRBV2
j_call: TRBJ1-1

cdr3_aa: CASGRADAWLEAFF
v_call: TRBV7-9
j_call: TRBJ1-1

cdr3_aa: CASSIQGARGNQPQHF
v_call: TRBV19
j_call: TRBJ1-5

cdr3_aa: CASSTVRGSQPQHF
v_call: TRBV19
j_call: TRBJ1-5

cdr3_aa: CASSLGQNTGELFF
v_call: TRBV5-6
j_call: TRBJ2-2

cdr3_aa: CASSQDIGRYTEAFF
v_call: TRBV4-3
j_call: TRBJ1-1

cdr3_aa: CASSPSGRAGNTIYF
v_call: TRBV19
j_call: TRBJ1-3

cdr3_aa: CASSLVPGQGNEKLFF
v_call: TRBV5-5
j_call: TRBJ1-4

cdr3_aa: CASSFPTSTDTQYF
v_call: TRBV5-4
j_call: TRBJ2-3

cdr3_aa: CASSHLTRETQYF
v_call: TRBV7-9
j_call: TRBJ2-5

cdr3_aa: CATSSPPGTVNTEAFF
v_call: TRBV15
j_call: TRBJ1-1